What follows are 25 T cell receptor beta chains derived from one specimen sequenced in a study of blood T cell repertoires in COVID-19. Some clones are missing from TCRdb's copy, which holds only in-frame ones; the method was immunoSEQ multiplex PCR. The table shows 150,000 to 200,000 clones, with approximately 89% occurring only once. Source material: peripheral blood. Receptors originate from a middle-aged man with active or convalescent COVID-19.

The CDR3 sequence: CASSLKQGYGYTF. CDR3 nucleotides: TGTGCCAGCAGCTTAAAACAGGGGTATGGCTACACCTTC. The chain joins TRBV5-8 to TRBJ1-2; 7 bases agree with TRBD1. With 2 bases clipped from V and 5 bases from J, the junction kept 3 bases outside the gene matches. CDR3 length: 13 amino acids. Germline V gives CDR1 SGHTS, CDR2 YDEGEE.

This chain joins TRBV19 and TRBJ2-2, with 8 bases matching TRBD1. CDR3 length equals 16 residues. Germline V gene data show CDR1 as LNHDA and CDR2 as SQIVND (reference sequence). Trimming cost V 5 bases and J 0 bases; bases outside gene matches: 5. The CDR3 loop is CASSGIQGANTGELFF. CDR3 bases: TGTGCCAGTAGTGGAATACAGGGGGCGAACACCGGGGAGCTGTTTTTT.

The chain couples TRBV7-3 to TRBJ2-1, with a tentative D call TRBD1 (7 bases). The V and J ends lost 4 bases and 8 bases respectively, with 15 bases between them. Germline CDR1 SGHTA, CDR2 FQGTGA. The CDR3 loop spans 14 amino acids. CDR3 DNA sequence: TGTGCCAGCAGCTCTAGCGACAGGGCCGATGAGCAGTTCTTC. Translating gives CASSSSDRADEQFF.

The rearrangement joins TRBV5-1 to TRBJ1-2; 10 nucleotides agree with TRBD1. Germline assignment: CDR1 SGHRS and CDR2 YFSETQ. After removal of 3 bases from V and 7 bases from J, the junction contained 15 bases not matched to a gene. CDR3 length: 17 residues. This CDR3 is CASSSNNPRQGAGGYTF. CDR3 sequence (DNA): TGCGCCAGCAGCTCCAACAACCCCAGACAGGGGGCAGGTGGCTACACCTTC.

This rearrangement joins TRBV5-1 to TRBJ2-5; 11 bases agree with TRBD2. Germline values: CDR1 SGHRS, CDR2 YFSETQ. The CDR3 is made up of 15 amino acids. V lost 2 bases to trimming and J lost 4 bases; unmatched junction nucleotides: 4. CDR3 DNA: TGCGCCAGCAGCTTACTAGCGGGGGACAGAGAGACCCAGTACTTC. Encoded protein: CASSLLAGDRETQYF.

This chain links TRBV19 with TRBJ2-6; D possibly corresponds to TRBD1 (5 bases). The CDR3 runs 15 residues. From germline, CDR1 is LNHDA and CDR2 SQIVND (reference sequence). The germline V and J ends were trimmed by 5 bases and 3 bases, with 11 bases remaining between them. CDR3 region: CASSLRVGGANVLTF. In nucleotides, the CDR3 is TGTGCCAGTAGTCTCAGGGTTGGTGGGGCCAACGTCCTGACTTTC.

The chain employs TRBV5-1 and TRBJ2-2, with TRBD1 identical over 8 bases. The CDR3 runs to 17 residues. The ends lost 4 bases at V and 2 bases at J; junction bases unmatched: 10. Germline CDR1 and CDR2: SGHRS and YFSETQ. DNA of the CDR3: TGCGCCAGCAGCCCACCCCAGGACAGGGACAACACCGGGGAGCTGTTTTTT. Its protein product is CASSPPQDRDNTGELFF.

Regarding this clone: Other nucleotide sequences from this sample produce the same CDR3. V gene TRBV9 combines with J gene TRBJ1-2; D gene ambiguous. Germline lookup yields CDR1 SGDLS and CDR2 YYNGEE. V shed 4 bases and J shed 4 bases, with 11 bases lying between them. This CDR3 spans 13 amino acids. The CDR3: CASSPRDSYGYTF. CDR3 sequence (DNA): TGTGCCAGCAGCCCGAGGGATAGCTATGGCTACACCTTC. Supplemented by reference TRBV9 and TRBJ1-2, the full variable domain reads DSGVTQTPKHLITATGQRVTLRCSPRSGDLSVYWYQQSLDQGLQFLIQYYNGEERAKGNILERFSAQQFPDLHSELNLSSLELGDSALYFCASSPRDSYGYTFGSGTRLTVV.

This clone was recorded a few times. V and J are TRBV6-2 or TRBV6-3 and TRBJ1-5; D not certain. The V gene lost 7 bases and the J gene lost 5 bases, with 18 bases spanning the gap. Germline V gene lookup returns CDR1 MNHEY and CDR2 SVGEGT. CDR3 length equals 15 residues. The CDR3 nucleotides read TGTGCCAGCACCCCCGAGGGTTCAGACGATCAGCCCCAGCATTTT. Its translation is CASTPEGSDDQPQHF.

This rearrangement joins TRBV11-2 to TRBJ1-2; 8 bases line up with TRBD1. CDR3 length: 15 amino acids. Germline values: CDR1 SGHAT, CDR2 FQNNGV. The trim removed 4 bases at V and 8 bases at J, leaving 12 bases unmatched. The CDR3 loop is CASSSLQGARGGYTF. Written as DNA, the CDR3 is TGTGCCAGCAGCTCTCTCCAGGGGGCGCGAGGCGGCTACACCTTC.

The chain carries TRBV11-3 and TRBJ2-1; TRBD2 matches 12 bases. Germline V lookup: CDR1 SGHNT, CDR2 YENEEA. The CDR3 runs to 17 residues. The junction had 9 bases not matched to a gene; V was cut back by 1 base and J by 8 bases. The CDR3 here is CASSLGALAGGRDEQFF. The CDR3 bases are TGTGCCAGCAGCTTAGGGGCGCTAGCGGGGGGGCGCGATGAGCAGTTCTTC.

The rearrangement joins TRBV29-1 to TRBJ1-1; 7 bases are shared with TRBD1. The CDR3 spans 13 residues. Germline loops: CDR1 SQVTM, CDR2 ANQGSEA. V gave up 7 bases and J gave up 4 bases; unmatched junction bases: 9. CDR3 loop: CSARQGGGTEAFF. Here the CDR3 DNA reads TGCAGCGCCCGACAGGGAGGAGGCACTGAAGCTTTCTTT.

The V gene is TRBV7-9, the J gene TRBJ2-1; D perhaps matches TRBD2 (6 bases). V was trimmed by 7 bases and J by 7 bases, leaving 20 bases between them. Germline values: CDR1 SEHNR, CDR2 FQNEAQ (reference sequence). The CDR3 contains 15 residues. CDR3 coding DNA: TGTGCCAGCAACTTCCCGGGACTCCTCGAGAATGAGCAGTTCTTC. It yields the protein CASNFPGLLENEQFF.

J is TRBJ1-1 and V is TRBV27; D gene ambiguous. The V and J ends lost 4 bases and 5 bases respectively, with 5 bases between them. Looked up from germline, CDR1 is MNHEY and CDR2 is SMNVEV (reference sequence). The CDR3 runs to 11 residues. CDR3 DNA: TGTGCCAGCAGTTCACATACTGAAGCTTTCTTT. It translates to CASSSHTEAFF.

The chain employs TRBV24-1 and TRBJ1-1; maybe TRBD1 (5 bases). The CDR3 totals 19 residues. With 7 bases removed from V and 3 bases from J, the gap between germline ends came to 29 bases. From germline, CDR1 is KGHDR and CDR2 SFDVKD. The CDR3 reads CATRVIKAAGGIWDTEAFF. The CDR3 DNA follows: TGTGCCACCAGAGTTATAAAGGCCGCCGGGGGTATTTGGGACACTGAAGCTTTCTTT.

The chain has TRBV2 and TRBJ2-7, with a possible D match to TRBD2 (6 bases). This CDR3 is built from 14 residues. Germline V gives CDR1 SNHLY, CDR2 FYNNEI. Trimming pared 4 bases from V and 5 bases from J, leaving 15 bases between. CDR3: CASSGGAEYHEQYF. In DNA, the CDR3 is TGTGCCAGCAGTGGCGGGGCGGAATACCACGAGCAGTACTTC.

This clone showed up just once. This chain joins TRBV12-5 and TRBJ1-3; no firm D call. This CDR3 is built from 11 residues. CDR1 is LGHNT and CDR2 is FRNRAP in the germline V gene. This CDR3 reads CANPVGNTIYF. CDR3 in DNA: TGTGCCAACCCGGTGGGAAACACCATATATTTT.

This clone was detected only once. The V call is TRBV29-1, the J call TRBJ2-3; tentative D call: TRBD1 (6 bases). CDR1 and CDR2 from the germline V gene are SQVTM and ANQGSEA. This CDR3 is built from 14 residues. The V gene lost 6 bases and the J gene lost 1 base, with 14 bases spanning the gap. Here the CDR3 reads CSVGQPLRTDTQYF. CDR3 sequence (DNA): TGCAGCGTCGGACAGCCCCTTCGCACAGATACGCAGTATTTT.

The CDR3 is CASSEPLLQETQYF. In DNA form, the CDR3 reads TGTGCCAGCAGTGAACCTCTTCTCCAAGAGACCCAGTACTTC. This chain joins TRBV6-1 and TRBJ2-5; D uncertain. In germline, CDR1 is MNHNS, CDR2 SASEGT. Trimming left V 2 bases short and J 1 base short, with 8 bases between. CDR3 length: 14 amino acids.

The chain joins TRBV10-3 to TRBJ2-3; the D gene is possibly TRBD2 (6 bases). V shed 8 bases and J shed 2 bases, with 14 bases lying between them. Germline V gene lookup returns CDR1 ENHRY and CDR2 SYGVKD. This CDR3 spans 14 amino acids. CDR3 residues: CAIGLRGLTDTQYF. As DNA, the CDR3 is TGTGCCATCGGGTTGCGGGGCCTCACAGATACGCAGTATTTT.

The chain has TRBV19 and TRBJ1-4, with no clear D. The CDR3 totals 14 residues. The V end was cut by 3 bases, the J end by 7 bases, with 12 bases between. Germline V gives CDR1 LNHDA, CDR2 SQIVND (reference sequence). DNA for the CDR3: TGTGCCAGTAGTATTTTCCGGGGAGGTGAAAAACTGTTTTTT. As protein: CASSIFRGGEKLFF. The full variable domain, completed using reference TRBV19 and TRBJ1-4, is DGGITQSPKYLFRKEGQNVTLSCEQNLNHDAMYWYRQDPGQGLRLIYYSQIVNDFQKGDIAEGYSVSREKKESFPLTVTSAQKNPTAFYLCASSIFRGGEKLFFGSGTQLSVL.

This clone was counted once. The chain links TRBV19 to TRBJ1-6; D call uncertain. Per the germline V gene, CDR1 is LNHDA and CDR2 is SQIVND (reference sequence). The CDR3 is 15 amino acids. The V end was cut by 4 bases, the J end by 5 bases, with 12 bases between. In nucleotides, the CDR3 is TGTGCCAGTAGTAAGTTTAACGGAGATAATTCACCCCTCCACTTT. This gives the protein CASSKFNGDNSPLHF.

V usage is TRBV5-4 and J usage is TRBJ1-6; D is possibly TRBD1 (5 bases). The V gene lost 2 bases and the J gene lost 7 bases, with 16 bases spanning the gap. The CDR3 runs 16 residues. Germline lookup yields CDR1 SGHNT and CDR2 YYREEE (reference sequence). The CDR3 nucleotides are TGTGCCAGCAGCTTAGAGGGTCTTGGGGGGAATTCACCCCTCCACTTT. Translated: CASSLEGLGGNSPLHF. The full variable domain, rest sourced from reference TRBV5-4 and TRBJ1-6, is ETGVTQSPTHLIKTRGQQVTLRCSSQSGHNTVSWYQQALGQGPQFIFQYYREEENGRGNFPPRFSGLQFPNYSSELNVNALELDDSALYLCASSLEGLGGNSPLHFGNGTRLTVT.

The chain carries TRBV2 and TRBJ2-3; 14 bases align to TRBD2. Trimming cost V 6 bases and J 0 bases; bases outside gene matches: 8. This CDR3 comprises 18 residues. Germline V gives CDR1 SNHLY, CDR2 FYNNEI. The CDR3 DNA sequence: TGTGCCAGCAGGGGTGGACTAGCGGGGGGCCCCAGCACAGATACGCAGTATTTT. Amino acid sequence: CASRGGLAGGPSTDTQYF. The whole variable domain, remainder taken from reference TRBV2 and TRBJ2-3, is EPEVTQTPSHQVTQMGQEVILRCVPISNHLYFYWYRQILGQKVEFLVSFYNNEISEKSEIFDDQFSVERPDGSNFTLKIRSTKLEDSAMYFCASRGGLAGGPSTDTQYFGPGTRLTVL.

The chain uses TRBV18 and TRBJ1-2; 8 bases fit TRBD1. The V gene end was trimmed by 2 bases and the J gene end by 7 bases; junction bases not matched to a gene: 12. This CDR3 spans 16 amino acids. Germline V gives CDR1 KGHSH, CDR2 LQKENI. The CDR3 reads CASSPLRSSGGFGYTF. The DNA for the CDR3 is TGTGCCAGCTCACCATTAAGGTCGTCAGGGGGCTTTGGCTACACCTTC.